The clone carrying this T cell receptor (beta chain) was seen at least ten times. As yet, its antigen is unknown. The data were obtained in a study of T cells in Graves' hyperthyroidism and ophthalmopathy. Study information: Prior to any treatment, at the point of initial diagnosis, peripheral blood was collected. General study findings and limits: A model built on 13 V-J features separated ophthalmopathy from stable hyperthyroidism.

Exclusion of patients followed from uncontrolled infection, other autoimmune disease, pregnancy or lactation. On the basis of clinical symptoms, serum thyroxine and TRAb, thyroid ultrasound and orbital computed tomography, diagnoses were made. The TCR beta CDR3 regions underwent amplification using RNA transcripts as the source. A set of HTBI primers served as the primers for a first-round RT-PCR of the TCR CDR3. TCRdb re-called the multiplex PCR reads through MiXCR, storing one row per CDR3 protein. The sample has a few hundred thousand distinct CDR3 sequences, about 14% seen once; the top ten hold about 20%. The clonotype comes from a woman aged 25 to 39 with Graves' ophthalmopathy. The sample taken for sequencing was blood.

CDR3 sequence (DNA): TGTGCCAGCAGCCACCCGTGGAAGAGGGGGAGGTTCGATGAGCAGTTCTTC. This gives the protein CASSHPWKRGRFDEQFF. The rearrangement links TRBV14 to TRBJ2-1, with D perhaps being TRBD1 or TRBD2 (6 bases each). The CDR3 consists of 17 residues. V gave up 3 bases and J gave up 8 bases, with 23 bases separating them. The V gene's germline CDR1 is SGHDN and CDR2 FVKESK.